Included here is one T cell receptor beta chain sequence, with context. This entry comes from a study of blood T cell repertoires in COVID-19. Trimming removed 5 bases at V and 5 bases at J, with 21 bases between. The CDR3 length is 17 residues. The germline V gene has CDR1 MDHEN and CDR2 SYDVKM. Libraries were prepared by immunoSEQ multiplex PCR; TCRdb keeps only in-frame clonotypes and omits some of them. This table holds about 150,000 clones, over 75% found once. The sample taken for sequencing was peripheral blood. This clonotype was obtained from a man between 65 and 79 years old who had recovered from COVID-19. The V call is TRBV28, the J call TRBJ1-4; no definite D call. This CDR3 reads CASSADVVAGVNEKLFF. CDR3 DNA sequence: TGTGCCAGCAGTGCAGATGTGGTGGCGGGCGTGAATGAAAAACTGTTTTTT.